Each of the 28 T cell receptor beta chains below was sequenced from the same sample in a study of shared clonotypes between healthy human individuals. This table comes from immunoSEQ multiplex PCR, and its TCRdb copy is limited to in-frame clones, with some not included. The data hold 1.5 million to 2.5 million clones, with about 95% observed a single time. Naive CD8 cells comprised CD45RO-negative, CCR7-positively selected cells, excluding terminally differentiated effector memory CD45RA+ cells. Sequencing used naive CD8+ T cells sorted from blood. Receptors originate from a young man in good health.

CDR3 sequence reads: CASSPGDTTNEKLFF. The CDR3 bases are TGTGCCAGCAGCCCTGGAGATACAACTAATGAAAAACTGTTTTTT. The genes are TRBV7-9 and TRBJ1-4; D is ambiguous. The germline V and J ends were trimmed by 5 bases and 0 bases, with 10 bases remaining between them. Per germline, CDR1 SEHNR and CDR2 FQNEAQ (reference sequence). The CDR3 has 15 amino acids.

J is TRBJ1-1 and V is TRBV9; 8 bases agree with TRBD1. The CDR3 extends over 14 amino acids. With 2 bases clipped from V and 4 bases from J, the junction kept 4 bases outside the gene matches. Germline V gene lookup returns CDR1 SGDLS and CDR2 YYNGEE. The CDR3 bases are TGTGCCAGCAGCGTGACAGGGGTTAGCACTGAAGCTTTCTTT. This translates into CASSVTGVSTEAFF.

The chain joins TRBV30 to TRBJ1-2, with a possible D match to TRBD1 (5 bases). CDR1 and CDR2 (germline): GTSNPN, SVGIG (reference sequence). V was pared by 3 bases and J by 3 bases, with 11 bases between. The CDR3 runs 13 residues. This chain's CDR3 is CAWSDSLDYGYTF. CDR3 DNA: TGTGCCTGGAGCGACAGTCTGGACTATGGCTACACCTTC.

The rearrangement uses TRBV5-1 and TRBJ1-4, with 7 bases identical to TRBD1. With V trimmed by 2 bases and J by 8 bases, 9 bases remained unmatched. This CDR3 has 15 amino acids. Germline CDR1 reads SGHRS; CDR2 reads YFSETQ. CDR3 sequence (DNA): TGCGCCAGCAGCTTTACAGGGGATCTTAGGGAAAAACTGTTTTTT. Translation gives CASSFTGDLREKLFF.

The rearrangement uses TRBV5-4 and TRBJ2-1, with unresolved D. Germline V gene sequence: CDR1 SGHNT, CDR2 YYREEE (reference sequence). Trimming cost V 0 bases and J 0 bases, with 7 bases left between them. CDR3 length: 15 amino acids. CDR3 protein: CASSLAVGSYNEQFF. The DNA of the CDR3 is TGTGCCAGCAGCTTGGCCGTGGGCTCCTACAATGAGCAGTTCTTC.

The chain has TRBV4-1 and TRBJ2-5, with a weak D call TRBD2 (6 bases). The length of the CDR3 is 18 residues. Germline V CDR1 and CDR2: MGHRA, YSYEKL. V was shortened by 2 bases and J by 5 bases, with 24 bases between the two germline ends. For the CDR3, the DNA is TGCGCCAGCAGCCAAAGCTCATCCTCGGGACTCTTGGTGGAGACCCAGTACTTC. Translating gives CASSQSSSSGLLVETQYF.

J is TRBJ1-5 and V is TRBV15; 8 nucleotides align to TRBD1. The V segment lost 4 bases and the J segment 7 bases; nucleotides outside the gene matches: 9. CDR3 length: 15 amino acids. Germline CDR1 reads LNHNV; CDR2 reads YYDKDF (reference sequence). CDR3 loop: CATSKEQGDEQPQHF. For the CDR3, the DNA is TGTGCCACCAGCAAAGAACAGGGGGATGAACAGCCCCAGCATTTT.

The chain uses TRBV5-1 and TRBJ2-7, with TRBD2 matching over 13 bases. The CDR3 is made up of 15 amino acids. J was trimmed by 6 bases and V by 2 bases; bases with no gene match: 5. Germline assignment: CDR1 SGHRS and CDR2 YFSETQ. The CDR3 nucleotides are TGCGCCAGCAGCTTTTCAACTAGCGGGAGGGCCGAGCAGTACTTC. This sequence encodes CASSFSTSGRAEQYF.

V is TRBV4-3 and J is TRBJ2-1, with TRBD1 matching 8 bases. This CDR3 spans 16 amino acids. CDR1 is LGHNA and CDR2 is YSLEER in the germline V gene. V shed 0 bases and J 6 bases; nucleotides not matched to a gene: 7. CDR3 in amino acids: CASSQDWSDRVNEQFF. Here the CDR3 DNA reads TGCGCCAGCAGCCAAGATTGGTCGGACAGGGTCAATGAGCAGTTCTTC.

The chain combines TRBV5-4 with TRBJ2-7; D is unresolved. The V end lost 4 bases, the J end lost 2 bases, and 13 bases lay between the germline ends. This CDR3 has 14 residues. Germline V gene sequence: CDR1 SGHNT, CDR2 YYREEE (reference sequence). CDR3 protein: CASSQIPEAYEQYF. The CDR3 nucleotides are TGTGCCAGCAGCCAAATCCCCGAGGCCTACGAGCAGTACTTC. Complete variable domain (other parts from reference TRBV5-4 and TRBJ2-7): ETGVTQSPTHLIKTRGQQVTLRCSSQSGHNTVSWYQQALGQGPQFIFQYYREEENGRGNFPPRFSGLQFPNYSSELNVNALELDDSALYLCASSQIPEAYEQYFGPGTRLTVT.

Concerning this clone: Distinct nucleotide sequences in the sample also encode this CDR3. The chain is built from TRBV6-5 and TRBJ1-1; D uncertain. Germline V lookup: CDR1 MNHEY, CDR2 SVGAGI. V was shortened by 6 bases and J by 1 base, with 9 bases between the two germline ends. This CDR3 is built from 13 residues. CDR3 residues: CASSPDTNTEAFF. CDR3 bases: TGTGCCAGCAGCCCCGACACGAACACTGAAGCTTTCTTT.

The rearrangement joins TRBV30 to TRBJ2-7; 10 bases map to TRBD2. Per the germline V gene, CDR1 is GTSNPN and CDR2 is SVGIG (reference sequence). J gave up 0 bases and V 1 base, and 6 bases lay outside the gene matches. This CDR3 region has 16 residues. The DNA of the CDR3 is TGTGCCTGGAGTGCGCCTAGCGGGGGCCTCTCCTACGAGCAGTACTTC. This translates into CAWSAPSGGLSYEQYF.

The CDR3 DNA is TGTGCCACCACAGCGGGGGGTTTGTACTACAATGAGCAGTTCTTC. Protein product: CATTAGGLYYNEQFF. This chain connects TRBV28 to TRBJ2-1; 9 bases map to TRBD2. V shed 10 bases, J shed 3 bases, and the junction held 10 bases outside the gene matches. This CDR3 is 15 amino acids long. Per the germline V gene, CDR1 is MDHEN and CDR2 is SYDVKM.

J is TRBJ1-1 and V is TRBV9, with D perhaps TRBD1 (5 bases). Germline CDR1 reads SGDLS; CDR2 reads YYNGEE. V lost 0 bases, J lost 10 bases, and 16 bases lay in between. CDR3 length: 14 residues. CDR3 sequence (DNA): TGTGCCAGCAGCGTAGAAGACGGCAGGGCAGGAGCTTTCTTT. This encodes CASSVEDGRAGAFF.

With respect to this clone: Different DNA sequences within this sample yield the same CDR3. This chain uses TRBV25-1 with TRBJ2-5; D is ambiguous. The V and J ends lost 4 bases and 4 bases respectively, with 4 bases between them. This CDR3 region has 11 residues. CDR1 and CDR2 (germline): MGHDK, SYGVNS. The DNA for the CDR3 is TGTGCCAGCAGTGGCCTAGAGACCCAGTACTTC. Translation: CASSGLETQYF.

V is TRBV27 and J is TRBJ2-7; D is unresolved. The CDR3 has 14 amino acids. CDR1 and CDR2 from the germline V gene are MNHEY and SMNVEV (reference sequence). The ends were cut back, 7 bases at V and 1 base at J, with 14 bases in the middle. CDR3 residues: CASKRGGDSYEQYF. The CDR3 DNA follows: TGTGCCAGCAAACGCGGCGGAGATTCCTACGAGCAGTACTTC.

About this clone itself: Other DNA sequences from this sample encode an identical CDR3 as well. The chain employs TRBV27 and TRBJ2-1; D is unclear. Germline V gives CDR1 MNHEY, CDR2 SMNVEV (reference sequence). The CDR3 consists of 13 residues. Trimming left V 6 bases short and J 6 bases short, with 12 bases between. The CDR3 DNA reads TGTGCCAGCAGCCCTAGTAGGGTCAATGAGCAGTTCTTC. This translates into CASSPSRVNEQFF.

The chain carries TRBV25-1 and TRBJ2-1, with TRBD1 identical over 9 bases. The CDR3 sequence is 13 residues long. After removal of 1 base from V and 16 bases from J, the junction contained 8 bases not matched to a gene. Germline V gene sequence: CDR1 MGHDK, CDR2 SYGVNS. CDR3 sequence: CASSELTRQGGFF. CDR3 coding DNA: TGTGCCAGCAGTGAATTGACTCGACAGGGGGGATTCTTC.

The chain is built from TRBV4-1 and TRBJ2-1; D might be TRBD1 (6 bases). Trimming cost V 4 bases and J 4 bases, with 14 bases left between them. Germline assignment: CDR1 MGHRA and CDR2 YSYEKL. The CDR3 runs to 15 residues. The CDR3 sequence is CASSPGWGPYNEQFF. The CDR3 nucleotides read TGCGCCAGCAGCCCAGGATGGGGGCCTTACAATGAGCAGTTCTTC.

The rearrangement joins TRBV6-6 to TRBJ1-2; D not resolved. Trimming left V 11 bases short and J 4 bases short, with 11 bases between. From germline, CDR1 is MNHNY and CDR2 SVGAGI (reference sequence). The CDR3 runs 11 residues. CDR3 bases: TGTGCCGTTGACGGGATCTATGGCTACACCTTC. This codes for CAVDGIYGYTF.

A remark on this clone: This specimen includes other DNA sequences encoding the same CDR3. This chain uses TRBV27 with TRBJ2-3; 11 positions match TRBD1. Germline CDR1 reads MNHEY; CDR2 reads SMNVEV (reference sequence). Trimming at V came to 5 bases and at J to 3 bases, leaving 4 bases not matched to a gene. The CDR3 runs to 15 residues. As DNA, the CDR3 is TGTGCCAGCAGTCCGGGACAGGGGGGGACAGATACGCAGTATTTT. This gives the protein CASSPGQGGTDTQYF.

The chain couples TRBV9 to TRBJ2-7, with 9 bases aligning to TRBD2. Unmatched junction bases numbered 11, after V lost 3 bases and J lost 1 base. This CDR3 has 17 amino acids. Germline assignment: CDR1 SGDLS and CDR2 YYNGEE. DNA for the CDR3: TGTGCCAGCAGCGCCGAGCGGGAGGCCGTCCCTTCCTACGAGCAGTACTTC. The encoded protein is CASSAEREAVPSYEQYF.

The rearrangement links TRBV6-6 to TRBJ1-5; 7 nucleotides align to TRBD1. The V and J ends lost 7 bases and 2 bases, in that order; junction bases with no gene match: 5. Germline V gene data show CDR1 as MNHNY and CDR2 as SVGAGI (reference sequence). The CDR3 runs to 14 residues. CDR3 sequence (DNA): TGTGCCAGCACCTCAGGACAGGGCAATCAGCCCCAGCATTTT. This sequence encodes CASTSGQGNQPQHF.

V usage is TRBV11-2 and J usage is TRBJ2-3; 9 bases are a match to TRBD1. With V trimmed by 7 bases and J by 5 bases, 13 bases remained unmatched. The CDR3 totals 16 residues. Germline lookup yields CDR1 SGHAT and CDR2 FQNNGV. In nucleotides, the CDR3 is TGTGCCAGCACCCGTGGATGGGACAGGGTGCAAGATACGCAGTATTTT. Translation gives CASTRGWDRVQDTQYF. The full variable domain, completed using reference TRBV11-2 and TRBJ2-3, is EAGVAQSPRYKIIEKRQSVAFWCNPISGHATLYWYQQILGQGPKLLIQFQNNGVVDDSQLPKDRFSAERLKGVDSTLKIQPAKLEDSAVYLCASTRGWDRVQDTQYFGPGTRLTVL.

The V and J genes are TRBV9 and TRBJ2-1; tentative D call: TRBD2 (6 bases). The CDR3 sequence is 14 residues long. The V and J ends lost 4 bases and 9 bases respectively, with 17 bases between them. Germline CDR1 is SGDLS and CDR2 is YYNGEE. The CDR3 loop reads CASSNGWGEPEQFF. CDR3 coding DNA: TGTGCCAGCAGCAACGGGTGGGGGGAGCCTGAGCAGTTCTTC.

As for this clone: Distinct nucleotide sequences in the sample also encode this CDR3. J is TRBJ2-5 and V is TRBV27; 9 nucleotides agree with TRBD1. Germline CDR1 MNHEY, CDR2 SMNVEV (reference sequence). V dropped 0 bases and J dropped 4; count of bases not matched to a gene: 6. This CDR3 is built from 16 residues. The CDR3 DNA reads TGTGCCAGCAGTTTATCCCCGGGACAGGGTCGAGAGACCCAGTACTTC. This translates into CASSLSPGQGRETQYF.

The CDR3, as DNA: TGTGCCAGCAGCCTCCGACTAGCTCCAGCAGGAGAGACCCAGTACTTC. Residues: CASSLRLAPAGETQYF. This chain joins TRBV7-6 and TRBJ2-5, with 7 bases aligning to TRBD2. This CDR3 contains 16 residues. CDR1 SGHVS and CDR2 FNYEAQ come from the germline V gene. V lost 5 bases to trimming and J lost 4 bases; unmatched junction nucleotides: 13.

The rearrangement uses TRBV5-4 and TRBJ1-2, with a tentative D call TRBD1 (5 bases). CDR3 length: 15 amino acids. The ends were cut back, 5 bases at V and 6 bases at J, with 20 bases in the middle. Germline CDR1 SGHNT, CDR2 YYREEE (reference sequence). The CDR3 here is CASREQGNLFDGYTF. The CDR3 coding sequence is TGTGCCAGCAGAGAGCAGGGTAACCTCTTCGATGGCTACACCTTC.